This is a list of T cell receptor beta chains from one sample in a study of cytomegalovirus exposure and HLA in healthy donors. TCRdb keeps only in-frame clones here, not all; method: immunoSEQ multiplex PCR. This table has 120,000 to 150,000 clones, roughly 62% appearing once. The specimen sequenced was PBMCs. These receptors came from a man in his 60s in good health and CMV-seronegative. The CDR3 runs from the conserved cysteine through the conserved F or W. The D gene is left open where the match is weak. Only some rows state a clone size, as once, few, many or a class for expanded clones.

J gene: TRBJ1-3
D gene: -
clone size: -
CDR3 length: 15
V gene: TRBV5-8
CDR3 DNA: TGTGCCAGCAGCTTCATCGGGGGCTCTGGAAACACCATATATTTT
CDR3 protein: CASSFIGGSGNTIYF

J gene: TRBJ2-5
D gene: -
clone size: -
CDR3 length: 16
V gene: TRBV9
CDR3 DNA: TGTGCCAGCAGCCCAAGCCCGGTCCCCGCGGCAGAGACCCAGTACTTC
CDR3 protein: CASSPSPVPAAETQYF

J gene: TRBJ2-5
D gene: TRBD1
clone size: -
CDR3 length: 13
V gene: TRBV9
CDR3 DNA: TGTGCCAGCAGCGGCGGACAGGGGGAGACCCAGTACTTC
CDR3 protein: CASSGGQGETQYF

J gene: TRBJ2-7
D gene: -
clone size: few
CDR3 length: 16
V gene: TRBV15
CDR3 DNA: TGTGCCACCAGCAGAGATACAGCTAGGGCAGGGGACGAGCAGTACTTC
CDR3 protein: CATSRDTARAGDEQYF

J gene: TRBJ2-1
D gene: TRBD2
clone size: -
CDR3 length: 17
V gene: TRBV27
CDR3 DNA: TGTGCCAGCAGTTTAAGATCTCTAGCGGGAGTTAACAATGAGCAGTTCTTC
CDR3 protein: CASSLRSLAGVNNEQFF

J gene: TRBJ1-1
D gene: -
clone size: once
CDR3 length: 13
V gene: TRBV28
CDR3 DNA: TGTGCCAGCAGTTTGACGGGGAACACTGAAGCTTTCTTT
CDR3 protein: CASSLTGNTEAFF

J gene: TRBJ2-1
D gene: TRBD1
clone size: few
CDR3 length: 15
V gene: TRBV7-9
CDR3 DNA: TGTGCCAGCAGCCCCGGACAGGGCTCCTACAATGAGCAGTTCTTC
CDR3 protein: CASSPGQGSYNEQFF

J gene: TRBJ1-5
D gene: -
clone size: -
CDR3 length: 14
V gene: TRBV28
CDR3 DNA: TGTGCCAGCAGTCTTGGCCTTAGCAATCAGCCCCAGCATTTT
CDR3 protein: CASSLGLSNQPQHF

J gene: TRBJ1-1
D gene: -
clone size: few
CDR3 length: 14
V gene: TRBV19
CDR3 DNA: TGTGCCAGTAGTCCAGGAGGGGTAAACACTGAAGCTTTCTTT
CDR3 protein: CASSPGGVNTEAFF

J gene: TRBJ2-5
D gene: -
clone size: -
CDR3 length: 15
V gene: TRBV30
CDR3 DNA: TGTGCCTGGGAGACGGGGGGCAGCTACCAAGAGACCCAGTACTTC
CDR3 protein: CAWETGGSYQETQYF

J gene: TRBJ2-3
D gene: -
clone size: few
CDR3 length: 15
V gene: TRBV6-1
CDR3 DNA: TGTGCCAGCAGTGTCTGGCGGGACTCTACAGATACGCAGTATTTT
CDR3 protein: CASSVWRDSTDTQYF

J gene: TRBJ1-6
D gene: TRBD1
clone size: -
CDR3 length: 14
V gene: TRBV18
CDR3 DNA: TGTGCCAGCAAACAGGGGGCCTATAATTCACCCCTCCACTTT
CDR3 protein: CASKQGAYNSPLHF

J gene: TRBJ1-5
D gene: TRBD1
clone size: -
CDR3 length: 15
V gene: TRBV30
CDR3 DNA: TGTGCCTGGGTGGCGGACAGGGGATTCGGTCAGCCCCAGCATTTT
CDR3 protein: CAWVADRGFGQPQHF

J gene: TRBJ2-5
D gene: TRBD2
clone size: few
CDR3 length: 18
V gene: TRBV27
CDR3 DNA: TGTGCCAGCAGTTTATCCCCCTTGCGGGAGGGAGGGCAAGAGACCCAGTACTTC
CDR3 protein: CASSLSPLREGGQETQYF

J gene: TRBJ2-7
D gene: TRBD1
clone size: -
CDR3 length: 13
V gene: TRBV11-2
CDR3 DNA: TGTGCCAGCAGTTCGGACAGGTTCAACGAGCAGTACTTC
CDR3 protein: CASSSDRFNEQYF

J gene: TRBJ2-7
D gene: -
clone size: few
CDR3 length: 12
V gene: TRBV25-1
CDR3 DNA: TGTGCCAGCATGGCACACACGTACGAGCAGTACTTC
CDR3 protein: CASMAHTYEQYF

J gene: TRBJ2-6
D gene: TRBD1
clone size: -
CDR3 length: 18
V gene: TRBV27
CDR3 DNA: TGTGCCAGCAGTCCTCGGACAGGGGGCAAGGCTGGGGCCAACGTCCTGACTTTC
CDR3 protein: CASSPRTGGKAGANVLTF

J gene: TRBJ1-1
D gene: -
clone size: -
CDR3 length: 17
V gene: TRBV15
CDR3 DNA: TGTGCCACCAGCAGAGATTCCGGACTTAGCATGAACACTGAAGCTTTCTTT
CDR3 protein: CATSRDSGLSMNTEAFF

J gene: TRBJ1-1
D gene: -
clone size: -
CDR3 length: 15
V gene: TRBV18
CDR3 DNA: TGTGCCAGCTCACCCCCCCAGGTTCAAGGGGCTGAAGCTTTCTTT
CDR3 protein: CASSPPQVQGAEAFF

J gene: TRBJ2-5
D gene: -
clone size: -
CDR3 length: 12
V gene: TRBV7-2
CDR3 DNA: TGTGCCAGCAGCTTAGCCCAGGAGACCCAGTACTTC
CDR3 protein: CASSLAQETQYF

J gene: TRBJ1-6
D gene: TRBD1
clone size: -
CDR3 length: 14
V gene: TRBV28
CDR3 DNA: TGTGCCAGCAGTGGACAGGGTTCCTTATTGCCCCTCCACTTT
CDR3 protein: CASSGQGSLLPLHF

J gene: TRBJ1-1
D gene: TRBD1
clone size: few
CDR3 length: 12
V gene: TRBV6-5
CDR3 DNA: TGTGCCAGCAGACCGACAGGGGCTCGAGCTTTCTTT
CDR3 protein: CASRPTGARAFF

J gene: TRBJ1-4
D gene: -
clone size: -
CDR3 length: 14
V gene: TRBV6-1
CDR3 DNA: TGTGCCAGCAGTGTATCAGGGGTGGAGGAAAAACTGTTTTTT
CDR3 protein: CASSVSGVEEKLFF

J gene: TRBJ2-1
D gene: -
clone size: once
CDR3 length: 14
V gene: TRBV5-1
CDR3 DNA: TGCGCCAGCACCACAGGGAGCTCCTACAATGAGCAGTTCTTC
CDR3 protein: CASTTGSSYNEQFF

J gene: TRBJ1-5
D gene: -
clone size: -
CDR3 length: 16
V gene: TRBV28
CDR3 DNA: TGTGCCAGCAGTTTTTGGGAGGGCGGGGGCAATCAGCCCCAGCATTTT
CDR3 protein: CASSFWEGGGNQPQHF

J gene: TRBJ1-2
D gene: -
clone size: -
CDR3 length: 12
V gene: TRBV5-1
CDR3 DNA: TGCGCCAGCAGGGCCGAACCTTATGGCTACACCTTC
CDR3 protein: CASRAEPYGYTF

J gene: TRBJ1-3
D gene: -
clone size: -
CDR3 length: 16
V gene: TRBV30
CDR3 DNA: TGTGCCTGGAGTGCGGGGGGGGCCGGCTCTGGAAACACCATATATTTT
CDR3 protein: CAWSAGGAGSGNTIYF

J gene: TRBJ2-2
D gene: TRBD2
clone size: -
CDR3 length: 15
V gene: TRBV9
CDR3 DNA: TGTGCCAGCGCGGAGCGGGAGGGACTTGGCGGGGAGCTGTTTTTT
CDR3 protein: CASAEREGLGGELFF

J gene: TRBJ2-2
D gene: -
clone size: -
CDR3 length: 13
V gene: TRBV27
CDR3 DNA: TGTGCCAGCAGTCCTACTAGCACCGGGGAGCTGTTTTTT
CDR3 protein: CASSPTSTGELFF